The 16 T cell receptor beta chains below come from one sample, sequenced in a study of blood T cell repertoires in COVID-19. Method: immunoSEQ multiplex PCR; TCRdb's copy keeps in-frame clones and lacks some. The repertoire includes roughly 250,000 clones, 81% of them detected once, and around 3.2% sits in the top ten. The specimen was peripheral blood. These receptors were obtained from an older woman with active or convalescent COVID-19.

This CDR3 is CASSNPDRENYGYTF. CDR3 nucleotides: TGTGCCAGCAGCAACCCCGACAGGGAGAACTATGGCTACACCTTC. The rearrangement joins TRBV7-8 to TRBJ1-2; 7 nucleotides line up with TRBD1. This CDR3 contains 15 residues. The J segment lost 2 bases and the V segment lost 5 bases, leaving 8 bases of the junction unmatched. Per the germline V gene, CDR1 is SGHVS and CDR2 is FQNEAQ.

V and J are TRBV27 and TRBJ1-5; 7 nucleotides align to TRBD1. From germline, CDR1 is MNHEY and CDR2 SMNVEV (reference sequence). The V gene end was trimmed by 0 bases and the J gene end by 6 bases; junction bases not matched to a gene: 5. This CDR3 comprises 15 residues. The CDR3 nucleotides are TGTGCCAGCAGTTTATCGCCGGGACAGAGTCAGCCCCAGCATTTT. Protein sequence: CASSLSPGQSQPQHF.

V usage is TRBV4-3 and J usage is TRBJ2-3, with D tentatively TRBD1 (6 bases). The CDR3 covers 16 residues. The V end lost 1 base, the J end lost 2 bases, and 13 bases lay between the germline ends. Germline-derived CDR1 and CDR2 are LGHNA and YSLEER. The CDR3 loop reads CASSQVGAFTTDTQYF. In DNA, the CDR3 is TGCGCCAGCAGCCAAGTGGGGGCCTTCACCACAGATACGCAGTATTTT.

This chain uses TRBV7-8 with TRBJ1-2; D unresolved. V gave up 1 base and J gave up 8 bases, with 17 bases separating them. Germline CDR1 SGHVS, CDR2 FQNEAQ. The CDR3 runs to 15 residues. In nucleotides, the CDR3 is TGTGCCAGCAGCTTAGGGCGGGGAGCGGCCGGGGGCTACACCTTC. This sequence encodes CASSLGRGAAGGYTF.

This chain joins TRBV5-4 and TRBJ1-1; D remains ambiguous. There are 14 residues in the CDR3. Germline V CDR1 and CDR2: SGHNT, YYREEE (reference sequence). Trimming stripped 9 bases from V and 1 base from J, with 16 bases between. CDR3 loop: CATTSIGANTEAFF. The CDR3 DNA is TGTGCCACCACGTCGATCGGAGCGAACACTGAAGCTTTCTTT.

V and J are TRBV9 and TRBJ2-3, with D possibly matching TRBD2 (6 bases). From germline, CDR1 is SGDLS and CDR2 YYNGEE. V was trimmed by 0 bases and J by 10 bases, leaving 18 bases between them. The length of the CDR3 is 15 residues. CDR3 sequence reads: CASSVGGGLTHPQYF. In DNA form, the CDR3 reads TGTGCCAGCAGCGTAGGCGGAGGGTTGACCCACCCGCAGTATTTT.

The chain employs TRBV4-2 and TRBJ2-1; the match to TRBD1 covers 7 bases. CDR3 length equals 15 residues. Looked up from germline, CDR1 is LGHNA and CDR2 is YNFKEQ. V shed 7 bases, J shed 0 bases, and the junction held 6 bases outside the gene matches. The DNA for the CDR3 is TGTGCCAGCACCACAGGGGAAAGCTCCTACAATGAGCAGTTCTTC. It translates to CASTTGESSYNEQFF.

Only one count was recorded for this clone. The chain joins TRBV19 to TRBJ2-7; 10 bases line up with TRBD1. Trimming cost V 6 bases and J 4 bases; bases outside gene matches: 9. The germline V gene encodes CDR1 LNHDA and CDR2 SQIVND (reference sequence). This CDR3 comprises 15 residues. The CDR3 is CASSSLGQGSYEQYF. DNA for the CDR3: TGTGCCAGTAGCTCTTTGGGACAGGGGAGTTACGAGCAGTACTTC. The whole variable domain, remainder taken from reference TRBV19 and TRBJ2-7, is DGGITQSPKYLFRKEGQNVTLSCEQNLNHDAMYWYRQDPGQGLRLIYYSQIVNDFQKGDIAEGYSVSREKKESFPLTVTSAQKNPTAFYLCASSSLGQGSYEQYFGPGTRLTVT.

V usage is TRBV5-1 and J usage is TRBJ2-3; D gene uncertain. Germline CDR1 is SGHRS and CDR2 is YFSETQ. V was clipped by 3 bases and J by 4 bases, with 6 bases between them. The CDR3 totals 12 residues. CDR3: CASSSTADTQYF. The CDR3 region has the DNA TGCGCCAGCAGCTCTACCGCAGATACGCAGTATTTT. Looking up the rest from reference TRBV5-1 and TRBJ2-3 gives the full variable domain: KAGVTQTPRYLIKTRGQQVTLSCSPISGHRSVSWYQQTPGQGLQFLFEYFSETQRNKGNFPGRFSGRQFSNSRSEMNVSTLELGDSALYLCASSSTADTQYFGPGTRLTVL.

The V and J genes are TRBV10-3 and TRBJ2-5, with a possible D match to TRBD2 (6 bases). This CDR3 is built from 14 residues. V shed 0 bases and J shed 5 bases, with 10 bases lying between them. Germline V gene lookup returns CDR1 ENHRY and CDR2 SYGVKD. The CDR3 here is CAISESREGETQYF. In DNA, the CDR3 is TGTGCCATCAGTGAGTCGCGGGAAGGGGAGACCCAGTACTTC.

This clone was observed once. The rearrangement uses TRBV6-5 and TRBJ1-2; TRBD1 matches at 8 bases. J lost 7 bases, V lost 2 bases, and 9 bases had no gene match. CDR1 is MNHEY, CDR2 SVGAGI, per germline. The CDR3 has 15 residues. The CDR3 DNA reads TGTGCCAGCAGTTACCCACAGGGACAGGCGTCTGGCTACACCTTC. Translated: CASSYPQGQASGYTF.

The J gene is TRBJ2-5, the V gene TRBV6-5; D remains unclear. Trimming left V 2 bases short and J 5 bases short, with 18 bases between. The V gene's germline CDR1 is MNHEY and CDR2 SVGAGI. The CDR3 has 16 amino acids. Here the CDR3 reads CASSYGPIRVVETQYF. The CDR3 DNA reads as TGTGCCAGCAGTTACGGTCCGATTAGAGTTGTGGAGACCCAGTACTTC.

The chain is built from TRBV6-2 or TRBV6-3 and TRBJ2-5; D possibly corresponds to TRBD2 (5 bases). This CDR3 contains 16 residues. V was pared by 1 base and J by 7 bases, with 19 bases between. The germline gives CDR1 MNHEY, CDR2 SVGEGT. The CDR3 region is CASSYYLLEGVGTQYF. Written as DNA, the CDR3 is TGTGCCAGCAGTTACTATTTACTCGAGGGCGTCGGGACCCAGTACTTC.

V gene TRBV5-5 combines with J gene TRBJ1-6, with 10 bases lining up with TRBD1. Germline-derived CDR1 and CDR2 are SGHKS and YYEKEE (reference sequence). The CDR3 spans 16 residues. Trimming at V came to 2 bases and at J to 9 bases, leaving 8 bases not matched to a gene. DNA of the CDR3: TGTGCCAGCAGCTTTATGCCGGGACAGGGGAGTTCACCCCTCCACTTT. It encodes CASSFMPGQGSSPLHF. Using reference TRBV5-5 and TRBJ1-6 for the parts outside the CDR3, the full variable domain is DAGVTQSPTHLIKTRGQQVTLRCSPISGHKSVSWYQQVLGQGPQFIFQYYEKEERGRGNFPDRFSARQFPNYSSELNVNALLLGDSALYLCASSFMPGQGSSPLHFGNGTRLTVT.

This chain links TRBV2 with TRBJ2-1, with 9 positions matching TRBD2. The CDR3 spans 16 residues. Unmatched junction bases numbered 5, after V lost 4 bases and J lost 1 base. Germline V gene lookup returns CDR1 SNHLY and CDR2 FYNNEI. The CDR3 sequence is CASSASGGQSYNEQFF. DNA of the CDR3: TGTGCCAGCAGTGCCAGCGGGGGGCAATCCTACAATGAGCAGTTCTTC.

The chain couples TRBV2 to TRBJ1-2; D uncertain. CDR1 and CDR2 (germline): SNHLY, FYNNEI. The CDR3 runs 13 residues. The ends were cut back, 9 bases at V and 4 bases at J, with 15 bases in the middle. The CDR3 reads CARNSDKSYGYTF. The CDR3 nucleotides are TGTGCCAGAAATTCCGACAAAAGCTATGGCTACACCTTC.